The 11 T cell receptor beta chains below all came from one sample that was sequenced in a study of T cells in Graves' hyperthyroidism and ophthalmopathy. The CDR3 regions of TCR beta were amplified from RNA transcripts. During a first-round RT-PCR of the TCR CDR3, the HTBI primer set was used. TCRdb ran MiXCR on the multiplex PCR reads and lists one entry per CDR3 protein. The repertoire has a few hundred thousand distinct CDR3 sequences, roughly 45% of them found once; the top ten carry roughly 45%. The sample was peripheral blood or thyroid tissue (not recorded which). These receptors all come from an adult woman with Graves' disease, either hyperthyroidism or ophthalmopathy (not recorded which).

This sequence joins TRBV2 and TRBJ1-2; TRBD1 is a possible D gene (5 bases). The CDR3 is made up of 14 amino acids. Germline CDR1 reads SNHLY; CDR2 reads FYNNEI. V lost 3 bases and J lost 3, with 11 bases in between. In nucleotides, the CDR3 is TGTGCCAGCAGTGAGGACATTGGAGACTATGGCTACACCTTC. The encoded protein is CASSEDIGDYGYTF.

As to this clonotype: Just one base apart from a much larger clone, this may be a read error. The rearrangement links TRBV4-3 to TRBJ1-1; D is unclear. This CDR3 spans 15 amino acids. The V and J ends lost 4 bases and 0 bases respectively, with 12 bases between them. CDR1 LGHNA and CDR2 YSLEER come from the germline V gene. The CDR3 sequence is CASSPGVTMNTEAFF. CDR3 sequence (DNA): TGCGCCAGCAGCCCAGGAGTCACGATGAACACTGAAGCTTTCTTT.

V usage is TRBV5-1 and J usage is TRBJ1-2; TRBD1 agrees at 11 bases. V trimming: 2 bases; J trimming: 7 bases; junction bases outside the gene matches: 10. Germline-derived CDR1 and CDR2 are SGHRS and YFSETQ. CDR3 length: 16 residues. For the CDR3, the DNA is TGCGCCAGCAGCTTCGGGACAGGGGGTCTGTCATCTGGCTACACCTTC. This encodes CASSFGTGGLSSGYTF.

This clonotype was seen only a few times. V gene TRBV7-2 combines with J gene TRBJ1-6, with 8 bases fitting TRBD1. The junction had 10 bases not matched to a gene; V was cut back by 5 bases and J by 7 bases. The CDR3 runs 16 residues. Germline-derived CDR1 and CDR2 are SGHTA and FQGNSA. The CDR3 loop is CASSTPRGLGNSPLHF. CDR3 bases: TGTGCCAGCAGCACGCCCAGGGGGCTTGGGAATTCACCCCTCCACTTT.

The table lists this clonotype with a few counts. The rearrangement joins TRBV15 to TRBJ2-1; tentatively, D is TRBD1 (5 bases). Germline-derived CDR1 and CDR2 are LNHNV and YYDKDF (reference sequence). The V end lost 5 bases, the J end lost 0 bases, and 14 bases lay between the germline ends. The CDR3 loop spans 16 amino acids. This CDR3 is CATSGAKDSSYNEQFF. For the CDR3, the DNA is TGTGCCACCAGCGGCGCTAAAGACAGCTCCTACAATGAGCAGTTCTTC.

This clonotype was counted ten times or more. This chain joins TRBV5-1 and TRBJ1-1; D is unresolved. With 3 bases removed from V and 0 bases from J, the gap between germline ends came to 9 bases. This CDR3 has 14 residues. Germline lookup yields CDR1 SGHRS and CDR2 YFSETQ. The chain's CDR3 is CASSWKSMNTEAFF. CDR3 DNA sequence: TGCGCCAGCAGCTGGAAGTCTATGAACACTGAAGCTTTCTTT.

About this clonotype: Just one base apart from a much larger clone, this may be a read error. The chain joins TRBV7-9 to TRBJ2-7; D is perhaps TRBD2 (6 bases). Trimming took 10 bases from V and 6 from J, leaving 25 bases between them. This CDR3 contains 15 residues. CDR1 is SEHNR and CDR2 is FQNEAQ in the germline V gene (reference sequence). CDR3: CANTPKAGASLEQYF. The CDR3 region has the DNA TGTGCCAACACCCCCAAAGCGGGTGCGAGCCTCGAGCAGTACTTC.

This rearrangement joins TRBV29-1 to TRBJ2-5; 8 bases fit TRBD1. Germline trimming cut 3 bases from V and 5 bases from J; bases unmatched to any gene: 5. CDR1 and CDR2 from the germline V gene are SQVTM and ANQGSEA. The CDR3 runs 13 residues. As DNA, the CDR3 is TGCAGCGTTGATGGCAGGGGGCTTGAGACCCAGTACTTC. It specifies CSVDGRGLETQYF.

With regard to this clonotype: The junction departs from the called germline gene at one end, perhaps through a read error. V and J are TRBV6-2 or TRBV6-3 and TRBJ1-1, with no clear D. The V gene's germline CDR1 is MNHEY and CDR2 SVGEGT. The CDR3 loop spans 13 amino acids. The CDR3 is CVSSYTNTVGAFF. DNA of the CDR3: TGTGTCAGCAGTTACACCAATACAGTAGGGGCTTTCTTT.

This clonotype was picked up many times. The rearrangement links TRBV20-1 to TRBJ1-3, with TRBD1 matching over 7 bases. The junction had 7 bases not matched to a gene; V was cut back by 4 bases and J by 4 bases. The CDR3 contains 14 residues. Germline V lookup: CDR1 DFQATT, CDR2 SNEGSKA (reference sequence). In DNA form, the CDR3 reads TGCAGTGCTAAGGAGGGGGCGCGAGGAAACACCATATATTTT. Protein sequence: CSAKEGARGNTIYF.

This chain joins TRBV29-1 and TRBJ2-7; a weak D match, TRBD2 (6 bases). V was clipped by 1 base and J by 6 bases, with 16 bases between them. The CDR3 length is 14 residues. Germline V CDR1 and CDR2: SQVTM, ANQGSEA. CDR3 in amino acids: CSVEVQAGGLEQYF. The DNA of the CDR3 is TGCAGCGTTGAAGTTCAGGCCGGGGGACTCGAGCAGTACTTC.